The rows below give T cell receptor beta chains drawn from one sample of a study of post-analysis software for immune sequencing data. TCRdb used MiXCR to reprocess the PCR reads, holding one entry per CDR3 protein. The repertoire includes about 820,000 distinct CDR3 sequences, roughly 50% of them detected once, and approximately 4.2% sits in the top ten. What was sequenced was blood. The receptors stem from a girl aged 10-17 years with multiple sclerosis. Both conserved end residues are part of each CDR3. The order of the fields is V gene, D gene, J gene, clone size, CDR3 DNA, CDR3 protein. A D gene is named only where the DNA matches it firmly. For some rows the clone size is stated as once, few or many, or as a class when expanded; others skip it.

v_gene: TRBV9; d_gene: TRBD2; j_gene: TRBJ2-3; abundance: .; CDR3nt: TGTGCCAGCAGCGTAGCGGGAGCGGGAGGCAACACAGATACGCAGTATTTT; CDR3aa: CASSVAGAGGNTDTQYF
v_gene: TRBV5-1; d_gene: .; j_gene: TRBJ2-7; abundance: .; CDR3nt: TGCGCCAGCAGCCGGGCGGATAGCTCCTACGAGCAGTACTTC; CDR3aa: CASSRADSSYEQYF
v_gene: TRBV7-9; d_gene: .; j_gene: TRBJ2-7; abundance: .; CDR3nt: TGTGCCAGCGAAGGGGGAGGGTACGAGCAGTACTTC; CDR3aa: CASEGGGYEQYF
v_gene: TRBV5-1; d_gene: TRBD1; j_gene: TRBJ2-1; abundance: .; CDR3nt: TGTGCCAGCAGCTTCCGGGACAGGTCCTACAATGAGCAGTTCTTC; CDR3aa: CASSFRDRSYNEQFF
v_gene: TRBV5-1; d_gene: .; j_gene: TRBJ2-5; abundance: .; CDR3nt: TGCGCCAGCAGCCGAGGAAATTTAATGAACTACGGGCAGTACTTC; CDR3aa: CASSRGNLMNYGQYF
v_gene: TRBV7-3; d_gene: TRBD2; j_gene: TRBJ2-1; abundance: .; CDR3nt: TGTGCCAGCAGCTTAACCCCGGGACTAGCGGGAGTTGAGCAGTTCTTC; CDR3aa: CASSLTPGLAGVEQFF
v_gene: TRBV7-2; d_gene: .; j_gene: TRBJ2-1; abundance: .; CDR3nt: TGTGCCAGCAGCTTAGGGGAGCCGACCAATGAGCAGTTCTTC; CDR3aa: CASSLGEPTNEQFF
v_gene: TRBV5-1; d_gene: .; j_gene: TRBJ2-1; abundance: many; CDR3nt: TGCGCCAGCAGCTTGGACTGGCGAGGGGGTGAGCAGTTCTTC; CDR3aa: CASSLDWRGGEQFF
v_gene: TRBV5-1; d_gene: TRBD2; j_gene: TRBJ2-7; abundance: .; CDR3nt: TGCGCCAGCAGCTTGGATCCCTCCAGCGGGAGGCGAAGCTCCTACGAGCAGTACTTC; CDR3aa: CASSLDPSSGRRSSYEQYF
v_gene: TRBV12-3/TRBV12-4; d_gene: TRBD1; j_gene: TRBJ1-6; abundance: .; CDR3nt: TGTGCCAGCAGTTTATTAGCTACAGGGGGGGTCTTTTCACCCCTCCACTTT; CDR3aa: CASSLLATGGVFSPLHF
v_gene: TRBV7-8; d_gene: TRBD2; j_gene: TRBJ2-7; abundance: .; CDR3nt: TGTGCCAGCAGCCCAGCCGGGACTAGAGTCGAGCAGTACTTC; CDR3aa: CASSPAGTRVEQYF
v_gene: TRBV29-1; d_gene: .; j_gene: TRBJ1-2; abundance: few; CDR3nt: TGCAGCGCGGGCTGGAAAGGGAGAAACTATGGCTACACCTTC; CDR3aa: CSAGWKGRNYGYTF
v_gene: TRBV6-1; d_gene: .; j_gene: TRBJ2-1; abundance: .; CDR3nt: TGTGCCAGCAGGGAGGGGAGTACCCATGAGCAGTTCTTC; CDR3aa: CASREGSTHEQFF
v_gene: TRBV5-1; d_gene: .; j_gene: TRBJ2-3; abundance: .; CDR3nt: TGCGCCAGCAGCTTGACGAATACGCAGTATTTT; CDR3aa: CASSLTNTQYF
v_gene: TRBV5-1; d_gene: TRBD1; j_gene: TRBJ2-7; abundance: few; CDR3nt: TGCGCCAGCTCCACCGGGACAGTGGCCCTCGAGCAGTACTTC; CDR3aa: CASSTGTVALEQYF
v_gene: TRBV6-5; d_gene: .; j_gene: TRBJ2-1; abundance: .; CDR3nt: TGTGCCAGCAGTTACCTCCCTAGTTACAATGAGCAGTTCTTC; CDR3aa: CASSYLPSYNEQFF
v_gene: TRBV4-1; d_gene: .; j_gene: TRBJ1-4; abundance: .; CDR3nt: TGCGCCAGCAGTCAAGTTTGGGGGCCGAATGAAAAACTGTTTTTT; CDR3aa: CASSQVWGPNEKLFF
v_gene: TRBV27; d_gene: TRBD1; j_gene: TRBJ2-7; abundance: .; CDR3nt: TGTGCCAGCACTCACAGGGGTGGTTACGAGCAGTACTTC; CDR3aa: CASTHRGGYEQYF
v_gene: TRBV4-2; d_gene: TRBD2; j_gene: TRBJ2-1; abundance: few; CDR3nt: TGTGCCAGCAGCCAAGAGGTCACTAGCGGGACTAGAAAGCAGTTCTTC; CDR3aa: CASSQEVTSGTRKQFF
v_gene: TRBV7-6; d_gene: .; j_gene: TRBJ2-7; abundance: .; CDR3nt: TGTGCCAGCAGCTTCCGGGACGGACCCCACGAGCAGTACTTC; CDR3aa: CASSFRDGPHEQYF
v_gene: TRBV6-2/TRBV6-3; d_gene: .; j_gene: TRBJ2-7; abundance: .; CDR3nt: TGTGCCAGCAGTCGTAACGAGCAGTACTTC; CDR3aa: CASSRNEQYF
v_gene: TRBV12-3/TRBV12-4; d_gene: .; j_gene: TRBJ1-2; abundance: few; CDR3nt: TGTGCCAGCAGTCAGCAGGGGTCGGGTGGCTACACCTTC; CDR3aa: CASSQQGSGGYTF
v_gene: TRBV7-2; d_gene: .; j_gene: TRBJ1-2; abundance: .; CDR3nt: TGTGCCAGCAGCCGAAATCCACAGGGCCATGGCTACACCTTC; CDR3aa: CASSRNPQGHGYTF
v_gene: TRBV6-2/TRBV6-3; d_gene: TRBD1; j_gene: TRBJ1-5; abundance: .; CDR3nt: TGTGCCACCCGACAGGGCTCCTATAGCAATCAGCCCCAGCATTTT; CDR3aa: CATRQGSYSNQPQHF
v_gene: TRBV14; d_gene: .; j_gene: TRBJ2-4; abundance: .; CDR3nt: TGTGCCAGCAGCCACAGGGGAGGAAAGCAGTACTTC; CDR3aa: CASSHRGGKQYF
v_gene: TRBV29-1; d_gene: .; j_gene: TRBJ1-2; abundance: .; CDR3nt: TGCAGCGCATATCCCGGGGGGGCAAACTATGGCTACACCTTC; CDR3aa: CSAYPGGANYGYTF
v_gene: TRBV10-3; d_gene: .; j_gene: TRBJ1-2; abundance: .; CDR3nt: TGTGCCATCAGTAGGGGCCGTTCCTATGGCTACACCTTC; CDR3aa: CAISRGRSYGYTF
v_gene: TRBV20-1; d_gene: .; j_gene: TRBJ2-7; abundance: .; CDR3nt: TGCAGTGCTAGTCAGATCGCCGGGGCCTACGAGCAGTACTTC; CDR3aa: CSASQIAGAYEQYF
v_gene: TRBV25-1; d_gene: .; j_gene: TRBJ2-7; abundance: .; CDR3nt: TGTGCCAGCAGTGTGGGGACCCAAGGTCGGAACGAGCAGTACTTC; CDR3aa: CASSVGTQGRNEQYF
v_gene: TRBV5-1; d_gene: TRBD1; j_gene: TRBJ2-6; abundance: many; CDR3nt: TGCGCCAGCAGCTCAAGACAGGGGGAAGGCGTCCTGACTTTC; CDR3aa: CASSSRQGEGVLTF
v_gene: TRBV20-1; d_gene: .; j_gene: TRBJ1-1; abundance: .; CDR3nt: TGCAGTGCTGGAACCGGACAGAGCTACACTGAAGCTTTCTTT; CDR3aa: CSAGTGQSYTEAFF
v_gene: TRBV6-6; d_gene: .; j_gene: TRBJ2-7; abundance: few; CDR3nt: TGTGCCAGCAGTTACTCCGGTTCGCGGGGCAGCTCCTACGAGCAGTACTTC; CDR3aa: CASSYSGSRGSSYEQYF
v_gene: TRBV2; d_gene: TRBD2; j_gene: TRBJ2-7; abundance: .; CDR3nt: TGTGCCACCGACAGCGGGGGGTACTACGAGCAGTACTTC; CDR3aa: CATDSGGYYEQYF
v_gene: TRBV29-1; d_gene: .; j_gene: TRBJ2-7; abundance: few; CDR3nt: TGCAGCGTTGTGGGGGGTATCACCTACGAGCAGTACTTC; CDR3aa: CSVVGGITYEQYF
v_gene: TRBV20-1; d_gene: .; j_gene: TRBJ2-4; abundance: few; CDR3nt: TGCAGTGCTAGTGGAGCGGAGCTAGCCAAAAACATTCAGTACTTC; CDR3aa: CSASGAELAKNIQYF
v_gene: TRBV12-3/TRBV12-4; d_gene: .; j_gene: TRBJ2-1; abundance: .; CDR3nt: TGTGCCGGCAGTTTAAACAGGGTTCTCTACAATGAGCAGTTCTTC; CDR3aa: CAGSLNRVLYNEQFF
v_gene: TRBV6-5; d_gene: .; j_gene: TRBJ2-4; abundance: .; CDR3nt: TGTGCCAGCAGTTACCTGACCGTACAGTACTTC; CDR3aa: CASSYLTVQYF
v_gene: TRBV29-1; d_gene: TRBD1; j_gene: TRBJ2-2; abundance: .; CDR3nt: TGCAGTGGGACAGGGGACCGAAACACCGGGGAGCTGTTTTTT; CDR3aa: CSGTGDRNTGELFF
v_gene: TRBV4-1; d_gene: .; j_gene: TRBJ1-4; abundance: .; CDR3nt: TGCGCCAGCAGCCACGGGACCTCTCGGAGGTTGGGTGAAAAACTGTTTTTT; CDR3aa: CASSHGTSRRLGEKLFF
v_gene: TRBV11-2; d_gene: TRBD1; j_gene: TRBJ2-1; abundance: .; CDR3nt: TGTGCCAGCAGCCCCGGGACAGGTTTAGTGCGGCAGTTCTTC; CDR3aa: CASSPGTGLVRQFF
v_gene: TRBV5-1; d_gene: TRBD1; j_gene: TRBJ2-7; abundance: few; CDR3nt: TGCGCCAGCAGCTTGGGGACAGGGCCCCCCTACGAGCAGTACTTC; CDR3aa: CASSLGTGPPYEQYF
v_gene: TRBV15; d_gene: TRBD1; j_gene: TRBJ2-3; abundance: .; CDR3nt: TGTGCCACCAGCAGAGGGACAGGGGAGGTTGCAGATACGCAGTATTTT; CDR3aa: CATSRGTGEVADTQYF